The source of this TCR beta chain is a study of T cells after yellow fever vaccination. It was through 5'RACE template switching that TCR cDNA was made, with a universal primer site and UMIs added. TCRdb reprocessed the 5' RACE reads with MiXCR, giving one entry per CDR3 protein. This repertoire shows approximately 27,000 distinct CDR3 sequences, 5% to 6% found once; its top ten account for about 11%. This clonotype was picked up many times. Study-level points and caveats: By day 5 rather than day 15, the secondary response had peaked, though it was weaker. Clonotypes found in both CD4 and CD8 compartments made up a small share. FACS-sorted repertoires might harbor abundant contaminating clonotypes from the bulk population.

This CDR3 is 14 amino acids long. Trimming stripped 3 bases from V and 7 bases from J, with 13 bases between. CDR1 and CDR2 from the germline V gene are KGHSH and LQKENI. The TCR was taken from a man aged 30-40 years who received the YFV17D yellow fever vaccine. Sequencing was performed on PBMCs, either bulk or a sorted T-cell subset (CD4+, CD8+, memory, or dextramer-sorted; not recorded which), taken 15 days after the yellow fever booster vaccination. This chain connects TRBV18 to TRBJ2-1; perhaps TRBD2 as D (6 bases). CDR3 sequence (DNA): TGTGCCAGCTCACCTTCAGCTAGCGTAAATGAGCAGTTCTTC. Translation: CASSPSASVNEQFF.